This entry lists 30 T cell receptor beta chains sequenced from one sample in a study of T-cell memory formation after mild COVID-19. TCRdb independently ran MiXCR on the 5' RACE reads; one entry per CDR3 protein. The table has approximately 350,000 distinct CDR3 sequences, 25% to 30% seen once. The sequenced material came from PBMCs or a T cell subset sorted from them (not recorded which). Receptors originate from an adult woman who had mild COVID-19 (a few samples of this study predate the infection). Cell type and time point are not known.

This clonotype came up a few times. The DNA for the CDR3 is TGCGCCAGCAGCCTAGGAACTACGGGCTACAATGAGCAGTTCTTC. The encoded protein is CASSLGTTGYNEQFF. The J gene is TRBJ2-1, the V gene TRBV4-3; D gene ambiguous. V gave up 4 bases and J gave up 3 bases, with 13 bases separating them. This CDR3 contains 15 residues. The germline CDR1 and CDR2 sequences are LGHNA and YSLEER.

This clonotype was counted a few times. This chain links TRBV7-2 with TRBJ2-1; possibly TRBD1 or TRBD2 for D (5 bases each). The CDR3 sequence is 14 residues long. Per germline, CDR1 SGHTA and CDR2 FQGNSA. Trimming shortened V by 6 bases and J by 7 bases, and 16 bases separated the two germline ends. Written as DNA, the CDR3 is TGTGCCAGCAGTCCGCCGGGACCAGGGAATGAGCAGTTCTTC. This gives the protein CASSPPGPGNEQFF.

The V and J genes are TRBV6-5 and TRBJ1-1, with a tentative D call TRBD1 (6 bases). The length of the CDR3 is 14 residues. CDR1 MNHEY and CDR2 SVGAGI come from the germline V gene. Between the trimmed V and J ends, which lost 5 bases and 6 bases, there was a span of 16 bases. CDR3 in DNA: TGTGCCAGCAGTCTCGATACAGGGCGGGCTGAAGCTTTCTTT. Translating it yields CASSLDTGRAEAFF.

The chain's CDR3 is CASSLDRDYTEAFF. For the CDR3, the DNA is TGTGCCAGCAGCTTAGACAGGGATTACACTGAAGCTTTCTTT. J is TRBJ1-1 and V is TRBV7-8; possible D gene TRBD1, 6 bases. V was clipped by 1 base and J by 3 bases, with 9 bases between them. The CDR3 runs 14 residues. The germline gives CDR1 SGHVS, CDR2 FQNEAQ.

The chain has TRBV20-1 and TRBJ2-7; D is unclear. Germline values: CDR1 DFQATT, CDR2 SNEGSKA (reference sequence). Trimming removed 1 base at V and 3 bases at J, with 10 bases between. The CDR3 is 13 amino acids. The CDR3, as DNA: TGCAGTGCTAGAGGGCCTGTTCTCTACGAGCAGTACTTC. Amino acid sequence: CSARGPVLYEQYF.

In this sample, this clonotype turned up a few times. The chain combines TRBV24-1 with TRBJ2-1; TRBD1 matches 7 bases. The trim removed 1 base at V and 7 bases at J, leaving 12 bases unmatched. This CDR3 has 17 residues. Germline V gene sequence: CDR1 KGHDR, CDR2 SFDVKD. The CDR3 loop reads CATSDLTYDRDKNEQFF. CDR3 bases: TGTGCCACCAGTGATTTAACTTATGACAGGGATAAGAATGAGCAGTTCTTC.

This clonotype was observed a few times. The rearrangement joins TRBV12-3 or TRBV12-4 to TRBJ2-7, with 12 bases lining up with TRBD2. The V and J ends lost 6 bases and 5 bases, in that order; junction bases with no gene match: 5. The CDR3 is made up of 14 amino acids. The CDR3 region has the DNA TGTGCCAGCAGCCCTAGCGGGGGGGCCCACGAGCAGTACTTC. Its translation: CASSPSGGAHEQYF.

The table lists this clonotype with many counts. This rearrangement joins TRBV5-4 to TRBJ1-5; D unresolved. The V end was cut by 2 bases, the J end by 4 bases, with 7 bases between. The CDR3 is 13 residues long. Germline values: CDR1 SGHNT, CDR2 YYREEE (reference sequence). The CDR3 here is CASSLTPNQPQHF. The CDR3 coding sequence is TGTGCCAGCAGCTTAACACCTAATCAGCCCCAGCATTTT. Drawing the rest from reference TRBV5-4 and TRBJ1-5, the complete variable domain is ETGVTQSPTHLIKTRGQQVTLRCSSQSGHNTVSWYQQALGQGPQFIFQYYREEENGRGNFPPRFSGLQFPNYSSELNVNALELDDSALYLCASSLTPNQPQHFGDGTRLSIL.

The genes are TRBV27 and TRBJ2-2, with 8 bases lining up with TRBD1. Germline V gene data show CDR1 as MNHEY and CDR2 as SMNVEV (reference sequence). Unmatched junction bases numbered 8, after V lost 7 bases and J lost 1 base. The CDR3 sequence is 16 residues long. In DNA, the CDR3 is TGTGCCAGCAAAAGATTGGGGACAGGGAACACCGGGGAGCTGTTTTTT. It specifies CASKRLGTGNTGELFF.

The CDR3 spells CASSLRAFAGVTYEQYF. In nucleotides, the CDR3 is TGTGCCAGCAGTTTAAGGGCCTTTGCGGGGGTAACCTACGAGCAGTACTTC. The chain joins TRBV27 to TRBJ2-7; 7 nucleotides agree with TRBD2. With V trimmed by 2 bases and J by 2 bases, 12 bases remained unmatched. The CDR3 sequence is 17 residues long. Germline V lookup: CDR1 MNHEY, CDR2 SMNVEV (reference sequence).

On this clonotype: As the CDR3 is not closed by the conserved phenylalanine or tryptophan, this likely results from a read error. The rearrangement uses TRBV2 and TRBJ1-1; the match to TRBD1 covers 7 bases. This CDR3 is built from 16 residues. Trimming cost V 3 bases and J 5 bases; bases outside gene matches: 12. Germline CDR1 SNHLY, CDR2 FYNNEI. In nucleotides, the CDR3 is TGTGCCAGCAGTGATATTAATAAGGGGGCTGGGACTGAAGCTTTCCTT. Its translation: CASSDINKGAGTEAFL.

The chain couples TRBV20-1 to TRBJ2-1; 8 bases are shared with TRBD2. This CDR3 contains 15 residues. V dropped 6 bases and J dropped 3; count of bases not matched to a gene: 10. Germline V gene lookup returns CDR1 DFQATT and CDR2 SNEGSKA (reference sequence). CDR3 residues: CSATGTSESYNEQFF. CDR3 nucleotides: TGCAGTGCCACCGGGACTAGTGAAAGCTACAATGAGCAGTTCTTC.

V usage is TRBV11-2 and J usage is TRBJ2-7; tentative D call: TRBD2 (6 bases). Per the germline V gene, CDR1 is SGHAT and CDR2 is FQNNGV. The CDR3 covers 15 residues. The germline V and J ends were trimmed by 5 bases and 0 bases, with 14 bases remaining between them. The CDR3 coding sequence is TGTGCCAGCAGCCCAAAGCGGGCAAACTCCTACGAGCAGTACTTC. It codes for CASSPKRANSYEQYF. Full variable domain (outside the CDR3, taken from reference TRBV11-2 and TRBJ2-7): EAGVAQSPRYKIIEKRQSVAFWCNPISGHATLYWYQQILGQGPKLLIQFQNNGVVDDSQLPKDRFSAERLKGVDSTLKIQPAKLEDSAVYLCASSPKRANSYEQYFGPGTRLTVT.

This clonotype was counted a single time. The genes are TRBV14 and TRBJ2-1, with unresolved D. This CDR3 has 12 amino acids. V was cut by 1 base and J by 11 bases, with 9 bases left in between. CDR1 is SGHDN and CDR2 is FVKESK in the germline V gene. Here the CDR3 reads CASSQGRSQQFF. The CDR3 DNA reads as TGTGCCAGCAGCCAAGGGCGGTCACAGCAGTTCTTC.

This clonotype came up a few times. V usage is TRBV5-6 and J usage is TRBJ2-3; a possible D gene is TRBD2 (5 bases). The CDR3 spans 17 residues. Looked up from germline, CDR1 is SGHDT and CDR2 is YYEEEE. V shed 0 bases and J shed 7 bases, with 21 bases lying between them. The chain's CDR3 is CASSLADASPGFNTQYF. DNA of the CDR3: TGTGCCAGCAGCTTGGCCGATGCTTCCCCGGGGTTTAATACGCAGTATTTT.

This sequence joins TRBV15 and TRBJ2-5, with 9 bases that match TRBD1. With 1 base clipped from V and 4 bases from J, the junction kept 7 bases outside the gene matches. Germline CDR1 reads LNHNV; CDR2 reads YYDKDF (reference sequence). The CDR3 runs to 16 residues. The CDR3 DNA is TGTGCCACCAGCAGAGGCGCACAGGGGGCTGGAGAGACCCAGTACTTC. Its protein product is CATSRGAQGAGETQYF.

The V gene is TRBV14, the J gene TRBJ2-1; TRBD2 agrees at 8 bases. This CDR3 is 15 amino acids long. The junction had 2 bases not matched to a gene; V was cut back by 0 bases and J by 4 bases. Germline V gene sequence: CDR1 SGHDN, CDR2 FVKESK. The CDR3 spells CASSQEGGRYNEQFF. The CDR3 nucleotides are TGTGCCAGCAGCCAAGAAGGCGGGAGGTACAATGAGCAGTTCTTC.

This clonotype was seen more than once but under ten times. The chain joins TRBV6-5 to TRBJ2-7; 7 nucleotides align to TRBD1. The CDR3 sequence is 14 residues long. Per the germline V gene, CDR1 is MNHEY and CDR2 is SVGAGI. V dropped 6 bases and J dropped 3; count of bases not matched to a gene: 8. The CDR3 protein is CASRKRGQNYEQYF. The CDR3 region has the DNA TGTGCCAGCAGAAAGAGGGGGCAGAACTACGAGCAGTACTTC.

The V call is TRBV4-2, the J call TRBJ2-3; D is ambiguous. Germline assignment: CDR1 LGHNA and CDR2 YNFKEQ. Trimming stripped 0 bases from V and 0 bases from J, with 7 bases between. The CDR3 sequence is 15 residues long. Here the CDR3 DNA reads TGTGCCAGCAGCCAAGATCCCGGGAGCACAGATACGCAGTATTTT. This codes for CASSQDPGSTDTQYF.

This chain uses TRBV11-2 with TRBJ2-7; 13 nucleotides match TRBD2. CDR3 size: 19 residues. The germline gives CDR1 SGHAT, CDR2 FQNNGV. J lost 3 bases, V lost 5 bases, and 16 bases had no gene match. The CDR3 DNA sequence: TGTGCCAGCAGCCGCGACCAGTGGGGCAGGACTAGCGGGAGCTACGAGCAGTACTTC. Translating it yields CASSRDQWGRTSGSYEQYF.

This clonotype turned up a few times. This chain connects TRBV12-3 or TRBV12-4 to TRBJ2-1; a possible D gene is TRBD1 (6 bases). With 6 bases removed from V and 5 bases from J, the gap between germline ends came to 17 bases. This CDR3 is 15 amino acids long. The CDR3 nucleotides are TGTGCCAGCAGCCCCAGGGGTTCGAGGGACAATGAGCAGTTCTTC. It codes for CASSPRGSRDNEQFF.

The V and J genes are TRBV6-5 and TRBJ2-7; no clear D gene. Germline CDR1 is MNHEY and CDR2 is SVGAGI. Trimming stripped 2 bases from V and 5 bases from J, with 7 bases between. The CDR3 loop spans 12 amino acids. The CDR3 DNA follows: TGTGCCAGCAGTTACGGTCCCCACGAGCAGTACTTC. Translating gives CASSYGPHEQYF.

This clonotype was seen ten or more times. The CDR3 region is CSATRYSYEQYF. CDR3 sequence (DNA): TGCAGTGCTACAAGATACTCCTACGAGCAGTACTTC. The chain is built from TRBV20-1 and TRBJ2-7, with D unresolved. Germline CDR1 reads DFQATT; CDR2 reads SNEGSKA (reference sequence). This CDR3 has 12 residues. V was pared by 4 bases and J by 0 bases, with 7 bases between.

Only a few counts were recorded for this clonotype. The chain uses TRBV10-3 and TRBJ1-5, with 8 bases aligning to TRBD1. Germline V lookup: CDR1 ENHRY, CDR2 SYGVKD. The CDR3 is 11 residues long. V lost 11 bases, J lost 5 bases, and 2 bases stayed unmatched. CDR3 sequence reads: CAAGGHQPQHF. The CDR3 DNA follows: TGTGCCGCAGGGGGCCATCAGCCCCAGCATTTT.

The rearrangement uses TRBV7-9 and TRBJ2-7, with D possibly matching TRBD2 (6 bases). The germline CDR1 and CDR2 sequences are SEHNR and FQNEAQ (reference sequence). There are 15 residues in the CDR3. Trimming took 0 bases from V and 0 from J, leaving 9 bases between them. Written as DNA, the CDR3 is TGTGCCAGCAGCTTAGCTAGCGGCCTCTCCTACGAGCAGTACTTC. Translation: CASSLASGLSYEQYF.

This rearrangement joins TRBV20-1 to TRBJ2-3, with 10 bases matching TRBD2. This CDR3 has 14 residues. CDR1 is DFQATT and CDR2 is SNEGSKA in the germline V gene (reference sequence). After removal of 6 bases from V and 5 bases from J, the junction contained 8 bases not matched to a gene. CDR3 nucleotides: TGCAGTGCACATCTAGCGGGAGTGGAAGATACGCAGTATTTT. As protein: CSAHLAGVEDTQYF.

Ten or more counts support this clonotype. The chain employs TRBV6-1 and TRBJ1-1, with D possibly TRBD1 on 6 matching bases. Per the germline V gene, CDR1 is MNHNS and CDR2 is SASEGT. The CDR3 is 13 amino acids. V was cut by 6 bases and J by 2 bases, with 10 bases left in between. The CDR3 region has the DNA TGTGCCAGCAGCTGGGGACAAAACACTGAAGCTTTCTTT. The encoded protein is CASSWGQNTEAFF.

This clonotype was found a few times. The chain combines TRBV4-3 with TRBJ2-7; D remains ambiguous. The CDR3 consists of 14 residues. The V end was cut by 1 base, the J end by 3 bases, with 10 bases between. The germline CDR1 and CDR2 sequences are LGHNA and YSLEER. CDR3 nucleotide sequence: TGCGCCAGCAGCCAAGTGGGGTCTCGCTACGAGCAGTACTTC. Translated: CASSQVGSRYEQYF.

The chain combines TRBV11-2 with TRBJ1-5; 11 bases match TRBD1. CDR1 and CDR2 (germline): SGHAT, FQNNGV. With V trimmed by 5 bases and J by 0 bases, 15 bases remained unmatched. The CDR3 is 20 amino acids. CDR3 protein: CASSPGGWTGGYNSNQPQHF. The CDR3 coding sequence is TGTGCCAGCAGCCCCGGAGGTTGGACAGGGGGCTATAATAGCAATCAGCCCCAGCATTTT.

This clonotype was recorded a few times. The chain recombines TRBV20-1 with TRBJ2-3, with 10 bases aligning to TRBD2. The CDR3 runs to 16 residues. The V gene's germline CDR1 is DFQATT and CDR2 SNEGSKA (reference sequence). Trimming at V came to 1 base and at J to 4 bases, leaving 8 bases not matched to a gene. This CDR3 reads CSARGKAGGSADTQYF. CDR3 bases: TGCAGTGCTAGAGGAAAAGCGGGAGGGAGCGCAGATACGCAGTATTTT.